Given below is one T cell receptor beta chain in context. Profiling relied on immunoSEQ multiplex PCR, and the TCRdb table lists in-frame clones only, not all of them. The sample has approximately 500,000 clones, roughly nine tenths seen once. Trimming cost V 1 base and J 1 base, with 6 bases left between them. The CDR3 extends over 14 amino acids. Germline V gene lookup returns CDR1 KGHSH and CDR2 LQKENI. The sample is drawn from a study of blood T cell repertoires in COVID-19. Study in general: The origin of the acute and convalescent COVID-19 samples was the United States, Italy and Spain. The cDNA or gDNA used as material had been derived from T cells, B-cell-depleted T cells, or PBMCs.

This receptor was taken from a man younger than 35 with COVID-19, enrolled during active disease. This rearrangement joins TRBV18 to TRBJ2-3; D remains ambiguous. The sequenced sample was peripheral blood. CDR3 DNA sequence: TGTGCCAGCTCACCACGACGGGGCACAGATACGCAGTATTTT. As protein: CASSPRRGTDTQYF. Using reference TRBV18 and TRBJ2-3 for the parts outside the CDR3, the full variable domain is NAGVMQNPRHLVRRRGQEARLRCSPMKGHSHVYWYRQLPEEGLKFMVYLQKENIIDESGMPKERFSAEFPKEGPSILRIQQVVRGDSAAYFCASSPRRGTDTQYFGPGTRLTVL.